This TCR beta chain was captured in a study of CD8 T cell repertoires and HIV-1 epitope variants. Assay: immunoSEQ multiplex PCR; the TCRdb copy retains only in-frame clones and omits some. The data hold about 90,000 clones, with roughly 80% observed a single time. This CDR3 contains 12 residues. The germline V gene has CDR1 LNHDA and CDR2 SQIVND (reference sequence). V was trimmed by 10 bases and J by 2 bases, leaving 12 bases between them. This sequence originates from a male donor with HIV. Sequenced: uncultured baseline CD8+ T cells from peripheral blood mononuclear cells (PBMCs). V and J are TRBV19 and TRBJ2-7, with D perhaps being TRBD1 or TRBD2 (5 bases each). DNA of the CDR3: TGTGCCACCCGGGACGGAACCTACGAGCAGTACTTC. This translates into CATRDGTYEQYF.